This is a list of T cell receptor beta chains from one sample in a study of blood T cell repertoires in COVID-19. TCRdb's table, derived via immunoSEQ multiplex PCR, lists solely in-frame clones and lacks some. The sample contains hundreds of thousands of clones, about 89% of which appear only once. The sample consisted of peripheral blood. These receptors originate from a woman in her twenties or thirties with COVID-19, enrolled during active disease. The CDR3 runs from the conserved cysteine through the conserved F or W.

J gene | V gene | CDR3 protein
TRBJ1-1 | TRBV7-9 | CASSPQDREAFF
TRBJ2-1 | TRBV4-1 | CASTNHLGGAINEQFF
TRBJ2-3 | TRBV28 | CASSLSFLRSGDSDTQYF
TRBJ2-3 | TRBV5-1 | CASSSKRGTDTQYF
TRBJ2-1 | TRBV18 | CASSPPSGGGLGEQFF
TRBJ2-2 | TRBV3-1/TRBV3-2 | CASSHNSNTGELFF
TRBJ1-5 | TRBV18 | CASSLGSNGNQPQHF
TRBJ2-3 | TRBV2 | CASSEAGVRLAETDTQYF
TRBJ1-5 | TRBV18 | CASSPTGEESNQPQHF
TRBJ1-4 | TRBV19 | CASSTGSRVNEKLFF
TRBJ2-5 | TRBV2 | CASSEAEVGDRGETQYF
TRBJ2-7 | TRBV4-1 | CASSQEIQGLGEQYF
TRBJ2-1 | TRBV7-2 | CASSAQGRNEQFF
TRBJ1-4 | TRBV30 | CAWSVTATNEKLFF
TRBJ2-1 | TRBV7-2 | CAEMGRFYNEQFF
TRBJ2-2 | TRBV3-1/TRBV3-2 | CASSQMAANTGELFF
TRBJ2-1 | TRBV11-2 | CASSLAATGDYNEQFF
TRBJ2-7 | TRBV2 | CASSDPRGPYEQYF
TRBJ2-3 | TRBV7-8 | CASSLGLAGGQSTDTQYF
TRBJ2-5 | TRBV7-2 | CASSLVGQDQETQYF
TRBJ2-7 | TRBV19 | CASSIRVGGTYEQYF
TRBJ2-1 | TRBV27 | CASSLTGGRIYNEQFF
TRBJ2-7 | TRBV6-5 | CASSWGRQGHEQYF
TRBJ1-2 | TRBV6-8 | CASSYIPTHARLDGYTF
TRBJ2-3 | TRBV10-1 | CASSGGQGVTDTQYF
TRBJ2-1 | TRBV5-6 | CASSSPTIAGQQFF
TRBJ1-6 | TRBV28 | CASSFPGQHRRNSPLHF
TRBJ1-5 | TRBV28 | CASSWDRVQPQHF
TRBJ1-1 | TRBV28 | CASSPRKGDRSGTEAFF
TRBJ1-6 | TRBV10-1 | CASSESTPGGRNSPLHF
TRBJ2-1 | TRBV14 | CASSPRGGLDGNEQFF
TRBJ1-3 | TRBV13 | CASSLTPGRSGNTIYF
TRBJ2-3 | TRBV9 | CASSVAASGRTDTQYF
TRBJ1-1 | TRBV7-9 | CASSLWGREAFF
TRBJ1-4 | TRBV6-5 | CASSPRDGEKLFF
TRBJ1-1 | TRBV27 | CASSLLGAEAFF
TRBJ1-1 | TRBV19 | CASRLDRGEVTEAFF
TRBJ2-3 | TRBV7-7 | CASSSRVVDTQYF
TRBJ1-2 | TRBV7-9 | CASSLEPGTGHYGYTF
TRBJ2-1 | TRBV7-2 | CASSSHAGSYNEQFF
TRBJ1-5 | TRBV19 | CASSIVFGDRGVRGNQPQHF
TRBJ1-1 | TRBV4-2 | CASSQEFTLNTEAFF
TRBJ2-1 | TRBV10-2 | CASTPFPRLADDSSYNEQFF
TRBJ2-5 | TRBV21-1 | CASSQSSGEVAETQYF
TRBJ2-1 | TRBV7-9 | CASSYSGTSGGTYNEQFF
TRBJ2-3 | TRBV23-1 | CASSQEYGGPLMSTDTQYF
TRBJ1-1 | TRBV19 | CASSIERSGTEAFF